The source of this T cell receptor beta chain is a study of T cells in Graves' hyperthyroidism and ophthalmopathy. This clonotype has a count of ten or more. This CDR3 spans 14 amino acids. J gave up 5 bases and V 2 bases, and 3 bases lay outside the gene matches. Exclusion criteria comprised uncontrolled infection, other autoimmune disease, pregnancy or lactation. Diagnoses were made from clinical symptoms, serum measures (thyroxine and TRAb), thyroid ultrasound and orbital computed tomography. What was amplified from RNA transcripts were TCR beta CDR3 regions. Initially, a first-round RT-PCR of the TCR CDR3 employed the HTBI primer set. TCRdb reprocessed the multiplex PCR reads via MiXCR and lists one record per CDR3 protein. This table holds around 690,000 distinct CDR3 sequences, about a fifth found once.

The chain couples TRBV12-3 or TRBV12-4 to TRBJ2-1; 7 nucleotides line up with TRBD1. The receptor comes from a man younger than 40 with Graves' ophthalmopathy. The specimen sequenced was blood. This CDR3 reads CASSLFGTDNEQFF. Written as DNA, the CDR3 is TGTGCCAGCAGTTTATTCGGGACAGACAATGAGCAGTTCTTC.